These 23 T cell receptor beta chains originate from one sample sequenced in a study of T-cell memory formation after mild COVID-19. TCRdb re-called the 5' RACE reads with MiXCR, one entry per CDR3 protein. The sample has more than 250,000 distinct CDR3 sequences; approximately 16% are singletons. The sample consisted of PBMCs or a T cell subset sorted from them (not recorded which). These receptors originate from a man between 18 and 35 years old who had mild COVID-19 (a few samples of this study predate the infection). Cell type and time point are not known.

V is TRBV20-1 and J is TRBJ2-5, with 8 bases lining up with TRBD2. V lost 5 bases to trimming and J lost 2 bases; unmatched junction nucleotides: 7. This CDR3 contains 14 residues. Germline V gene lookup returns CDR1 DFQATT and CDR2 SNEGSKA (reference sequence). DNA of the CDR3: TGCAGTGCTTCCAGAACTAGCGGTCAAGAGACCCAGTACTTC. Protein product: CSASRTSGQETQYF.

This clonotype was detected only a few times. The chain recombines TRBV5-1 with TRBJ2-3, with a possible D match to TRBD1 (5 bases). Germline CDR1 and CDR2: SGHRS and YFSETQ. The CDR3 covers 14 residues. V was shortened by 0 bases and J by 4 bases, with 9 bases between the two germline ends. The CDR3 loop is CASSLGQSPDTQYF. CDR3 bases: TGCGCCAGCAGCTTGGGACAGAGCCCAGATACGCAGTATTTT.

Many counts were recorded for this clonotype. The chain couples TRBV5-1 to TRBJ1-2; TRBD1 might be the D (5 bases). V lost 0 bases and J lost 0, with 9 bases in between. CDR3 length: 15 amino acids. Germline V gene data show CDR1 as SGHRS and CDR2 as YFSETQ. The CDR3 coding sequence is TGCGCCAGCAGCTTGGAGCCGACAGCTAACTATGGCTACACCTTC. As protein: CASSLEPTANYGYTF.

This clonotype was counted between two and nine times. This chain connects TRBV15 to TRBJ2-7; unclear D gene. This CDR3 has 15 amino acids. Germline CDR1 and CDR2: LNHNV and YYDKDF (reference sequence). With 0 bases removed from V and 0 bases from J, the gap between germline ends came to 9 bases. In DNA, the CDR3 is TGTGCCACCAGCAGAGAGTTATTGAGCTCCTACGAGCAGTACTTC. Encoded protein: CATSRELLSSYEQYF.

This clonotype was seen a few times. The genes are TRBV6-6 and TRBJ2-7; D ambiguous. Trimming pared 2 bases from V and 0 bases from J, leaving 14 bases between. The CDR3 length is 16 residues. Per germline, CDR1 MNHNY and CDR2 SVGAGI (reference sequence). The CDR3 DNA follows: TGTGCCAGCAGTTACGGTCTCGAGCTCGACTCCTACGAGCAGTACGTC. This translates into CASSYGLELDSYEQYV.

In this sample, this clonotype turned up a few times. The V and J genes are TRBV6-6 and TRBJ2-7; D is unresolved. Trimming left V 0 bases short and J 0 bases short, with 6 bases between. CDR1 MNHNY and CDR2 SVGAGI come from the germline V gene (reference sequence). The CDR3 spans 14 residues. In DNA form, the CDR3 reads TGTGCCAGCAGTTACTCGGCTAACTCCTACGAGCAGTACTTC. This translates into CASSYSANSYEQYF.

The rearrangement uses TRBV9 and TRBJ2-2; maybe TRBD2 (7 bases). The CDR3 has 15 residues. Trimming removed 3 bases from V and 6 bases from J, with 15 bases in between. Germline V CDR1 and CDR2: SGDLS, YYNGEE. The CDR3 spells CASSAGGGAAGELFF. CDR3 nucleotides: TGTGCCAGCAGCGCCGGAGGGGGGGCGGCCGGGGAGCTGTTTTTT.

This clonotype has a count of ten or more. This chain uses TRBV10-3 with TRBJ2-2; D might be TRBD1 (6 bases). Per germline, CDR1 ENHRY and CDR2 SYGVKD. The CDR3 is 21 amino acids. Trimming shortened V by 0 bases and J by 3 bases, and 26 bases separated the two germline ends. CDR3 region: CAISESTPGQGALLYTGELFF. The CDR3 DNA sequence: TGTGCCATCAGTGAGTCTACCCCGGGACAAGGAGCCCTTCTGTACACCGGGGAGCTGTTTTTT.

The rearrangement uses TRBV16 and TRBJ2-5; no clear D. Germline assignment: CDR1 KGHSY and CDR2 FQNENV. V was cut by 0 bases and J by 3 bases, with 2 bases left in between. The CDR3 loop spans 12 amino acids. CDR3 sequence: CASSQSEETQYF. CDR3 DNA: TGTGCCAGCAGCCAATCGGAAGAGACCCAGTACTTC.

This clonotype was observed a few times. As DNA, the CDR3 is TGTGCCAGCAGCAACCGACAGGTCCCCCACACAGATACGCAGTATTTT. This gives the protein CASSNRQVPHTDTQYF. The chain is built from TRBV9 and TRBJ2-3; D may be TRBD1 (6 bases). Trimming removed 4 bases at V and 2 bases at J, with 17 bases between. The CDR3 contains 16 residues. Germline values: CDR1 SGDLS, CDR2 YYNGEE. Filled out from reference TRBV9 and TRBJ2-3, the complete variable domain reads DSGVTQTPKHLITATGQRVTLRCSPRSGDLSVYWYQQSLDQGLQFLIQYYNGEERAKGNILERFSAQQFPDLHSELNLSSLELGDSALYFCASSNRQVPHTDTQYFGPGTRLTVL.

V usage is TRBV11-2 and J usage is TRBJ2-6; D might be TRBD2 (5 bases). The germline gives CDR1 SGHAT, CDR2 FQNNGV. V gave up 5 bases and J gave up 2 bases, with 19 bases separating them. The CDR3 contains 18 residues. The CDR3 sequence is CASSAGVQTRAGANVLTF. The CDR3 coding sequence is TGTGCCAGCAGCGCCGGGGTCCAGACGAGGGCTGGGGCCAACGTCCTGACTTTC.

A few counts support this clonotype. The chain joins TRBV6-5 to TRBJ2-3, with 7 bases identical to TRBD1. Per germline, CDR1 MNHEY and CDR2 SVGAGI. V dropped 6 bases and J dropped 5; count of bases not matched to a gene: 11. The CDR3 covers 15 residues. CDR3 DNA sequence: TGTGCCAGCAGCTACACAGGGGTGAACAAAGATACGCAGTATTTT. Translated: CASSYTGVNKDTQYF.

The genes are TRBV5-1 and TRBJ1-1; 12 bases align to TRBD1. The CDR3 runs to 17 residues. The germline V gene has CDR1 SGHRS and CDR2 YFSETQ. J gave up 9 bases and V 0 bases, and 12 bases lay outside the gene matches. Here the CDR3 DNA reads TGCGCCAGCAGCTTGGCGGTAAATCCCGGGACAGGGGGCAAAGCTTTCTTT. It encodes CASSLAVNPGTGGKAFF.

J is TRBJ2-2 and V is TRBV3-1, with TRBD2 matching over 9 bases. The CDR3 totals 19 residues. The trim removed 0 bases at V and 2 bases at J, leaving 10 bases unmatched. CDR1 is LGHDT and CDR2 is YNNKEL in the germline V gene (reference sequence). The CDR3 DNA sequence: TGTGCCAGCAGCCAAGAGAGGTGGCTAGCGGGGAGAAACACCGGGGAGCTGTTTTTT. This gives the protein CASSQERWLAGRNTGELFF.

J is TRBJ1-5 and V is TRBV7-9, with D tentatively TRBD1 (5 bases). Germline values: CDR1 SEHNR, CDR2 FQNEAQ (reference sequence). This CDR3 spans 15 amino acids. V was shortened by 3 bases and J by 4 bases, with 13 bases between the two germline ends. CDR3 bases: TGTGCCAGCAGCTTTTCCCAGGGAGCAAATCAGCCCCAGCATTTT. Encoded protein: CASSFSQGANQPQHF.

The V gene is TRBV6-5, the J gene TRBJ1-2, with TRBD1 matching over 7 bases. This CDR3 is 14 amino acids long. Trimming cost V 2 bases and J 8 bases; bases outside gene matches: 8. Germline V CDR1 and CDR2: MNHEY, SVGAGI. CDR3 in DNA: TGTGCCAGCAGTTACCACAGGGGAGAACGGGGCTACACCTTC. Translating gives CASSYHRGERGYTF.

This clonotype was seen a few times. The CDR3 nucleotides read TGTGCCAGCAGAAACAGGGGGCTGAACACTGAAGCTTTCTTT. Amino acid sequence: CASRNRGLNTEAFF. The chain employs TRBV5-8 and TRBJ1-1, with 9 bases matching TRBD1. Germline CDR1 is SGHTS and CDR2 is YDEGEE. This CDR3 region has 14 residues. The V and J ends lost 5 bases and 0 bases, in that order; junction bases with no gene match: 2.

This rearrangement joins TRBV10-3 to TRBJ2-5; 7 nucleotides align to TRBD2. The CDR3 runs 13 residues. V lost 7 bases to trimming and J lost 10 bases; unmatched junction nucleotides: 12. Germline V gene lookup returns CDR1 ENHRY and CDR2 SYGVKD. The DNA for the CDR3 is TGTGCCATCATGGCGCGGGGGACCTCGATCCAGTACTTC. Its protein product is CAIMARGTSIQYF.

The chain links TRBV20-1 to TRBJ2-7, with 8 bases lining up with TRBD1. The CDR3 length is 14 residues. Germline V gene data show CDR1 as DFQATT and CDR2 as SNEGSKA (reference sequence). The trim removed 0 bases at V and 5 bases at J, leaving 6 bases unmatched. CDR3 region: CSARDLGQGNEQYF. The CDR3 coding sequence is TGCAGTGCTAGAGATCTAGGACAGGGTAACGAGCAGTACTTC.

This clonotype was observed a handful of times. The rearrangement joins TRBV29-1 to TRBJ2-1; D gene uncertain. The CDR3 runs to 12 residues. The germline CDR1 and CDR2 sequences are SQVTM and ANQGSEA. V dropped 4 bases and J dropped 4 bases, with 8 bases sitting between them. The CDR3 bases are TGCAGCGTTGGACCCTCATACAATGAGCAGTTCTTC. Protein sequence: CSVGPSYNEQFF.

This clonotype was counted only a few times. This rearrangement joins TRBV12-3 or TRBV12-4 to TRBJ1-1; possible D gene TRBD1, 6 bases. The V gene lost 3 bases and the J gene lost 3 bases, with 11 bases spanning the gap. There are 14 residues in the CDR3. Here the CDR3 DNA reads TGTGCCAGCAGTTTCGAACAGGGCGACACTGAAGCTTTCTTT. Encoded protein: CASSFEQGDTEAFF.

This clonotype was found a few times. Here the CDR3 reads CASSLRVAGGPDTQYF. The CDR3 bases are TGTGCCAGCAGCCTTCGGGTAGCGGGGGGGCCCGATACGCAGTATTTT. V is TRBV11-2 and J is TRBJ2-3; 11 bases fit TRBD2. The germline V gene has CDR1 SGHAT and CDR2 FQNNGV. Trimming removed 5 bases from V and 6 bases from J; junction bases left unmatched: 10. The CDR3 has 16 residues.

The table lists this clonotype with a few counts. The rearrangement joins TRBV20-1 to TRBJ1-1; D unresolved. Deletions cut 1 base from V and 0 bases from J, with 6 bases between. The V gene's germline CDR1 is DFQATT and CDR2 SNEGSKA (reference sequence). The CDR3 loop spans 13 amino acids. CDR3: CSARGTMNTEAFF. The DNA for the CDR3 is TGCAGTGCTAGAGGCACGATGAACACTGAAGCTTTCTTT.